This T cell receptor beta chain was profiled in a study of post-analysis software for immune sequencing data. Looking at the study overall: Secondary progressive, relapsing-remitting and progressive-relapsing multiple sclerosis were among the included disease courses. Study-wide results and caveats: Roughly 5 TRBV segments were significantly more frequent in patients than in controls. TRBV5-6, TRBV5-1 and TRBV20-1 were among these segments. F measure grouped same-batch samples tightly together. Those with multiple sclerosis, the patient group, showed significantly lower normalized Chao1 diversity than controls.

Presence of unique molecular identifiers characterized the TCR beta cDNA libraries. T cells, about 0.95 to 11 million of them, yielded around 460,000 cDNA molecules. MiXCR, applied by TCRdb to the PCR reads, yields one record per CDR3 protein. The table includes 750,000 to 950,000 distinct CDR3 sequences, about 50% detected once. V was trimmed by 2 bases and J by 5 bases, leaving 12 bases between them. Per germline, CDR1 SQVTM and CDR2 ANQGSEA. CDR3 length equals 13 residues. This clonotype was detected only a few times. Its cognate antigen is unknown. This chain links TRBV29-1 with TRBJ1-1, with D possibly being TRBD1 (5 bases). This sequence was found in a girl aged 10 to 17 with multiple sclerosis. The sample was blood. CDR3 sequence reads: CSVERQGLTEAFF. For the CDR3, the DNA is TGCAGCGTTGAAAGGCAGGGATTAACTGAAGCTTTCTTT.